Below, 20 T cell receptor beta chains from the same sample are listed, as sequenced in a study of CD8 T cells in Susac syndrome (dated by TCRdb to between 2019 and 2020). Libraries were constructed by the immunoSEQ multiplex PCR assay. RNA was extracted with the RNeasy kit and roughly 0.45 to 1 ug was reverse transcribed using random hexamers. TCRdb trimmed the raw reads at Q25, called clones with MiXCR and kept productive beta chains. Each entry is one CDR3 protein sequence, shown with its most common DNA and genes. A total of 150,000 to 250,000 distinct CDR3 sequences appear in this sample, about 95% of them only once. Approximately 0.097% of the sample is in the top ten clones. The sequencing input was CD4+ T cells from PBMCs. These receptors all stem from a human donor with multiple sclerosis.

This clonotype was recorded only once. The chain uses TRBV4-1 and TRBJ2-3; D is tentatively TRBD1 or TRBD2 (6 bases each). The ends were cut back, 4 bases at V and 2 bases at J, with 16 bases in the middle. Germline CDR1 is MGHRA and CDR2 is YSYEKL. The CDR3 loop spans 16 amino acids. As DNA, the CDR3 is TGCGCCAGCAGCCCCCTTGGGACGGGGGCCACAGATACGCAGTATTTT. Residues: CASSPLGTGATDTQYF.

The V and J genes are TRBV6-5 and TRBJ1-2, with 8 bases fitting TRBD1. This CDR3 has 12 residues. Trimming took 10 bases from V and 5 from J; bases not matched to a gene: 6. CDR1 and CDR2 from the germline V gene are MNHEY and SVGAGI. CDR3 loop: CATGTGRYGYTF. CDR3 in DNA: TGTGCCACCGGGACAGGCCGTTATGGCTACACCTTC.

This chain uses TRBV25-1 with TRBJ2-7, with D possibly being TRBD1 or TRBD2 (5 bases each). The CDR3 spans 13 residues. Per the germline V gene, CDR1 is MGHDK and CDR2 is SYGVNS. Trimming took 4 bases from V and 2 from J, leaving 9 bases between them. The CDR3 coding sequence is TGTGCCAGCAGTGCGGGGCCCACCTACGAGCAGTACTTC. It yields the protein CASSAGPTYEQYF.

The count of this clonotype is one. The chain carries TRBV30 and TRBJ2-7; D uncertain. CDR3 length: 13 residues. CDR1 is GTSNPN, CDR2 SVGIG, per germline (reference sequence). The ends were cut back, 5 bases at V and 7 bases at J, with 18 bases in the middle. The chain's CDR3 is CAWALGLTDEQYF. CDR3 coding DNA: TGTGCCTGGGCCTTAGGGCTTACGGATGAGCAGTACTTC. Full variable domain (missing parts from reference TRBV30 and TRBJ2-7): SQTIHQWPATLVQPVGSPLSLECTVEGTSNPNLYWYRQAAGRGLQLLFYSVGIGQISSEVPQNLSASRPQDRQFILSSKKLLLSDSGFYLCAWALGLTDEQYFGPGTRLTVT.

This clonotype is a singleton in its sample. J is TRBJ2-5 and V is TRBV20-1, with a weak D call TRBD2 (6 bases). The V end lost 6 bases, the J end lost 5 bases, and 22 bases lay between the germline ends. Germline assignment: CDR1 DFQATT and CDR2 SNEGSKA (reference sequence). The CDR3 covers 15 residues. CDR3 sequence: CSATSPRDFGETQYF. CDR3 nucleotides: TGCAGTGCCACTTCGCCCCGGGACTTCGGCGAGACCCAGTACTTC.

The chain links TRBV29-1 to TRBJ2-1; unclear D gene. From germline, CDR1 is SQVTM and CDR2 ANQGSEA. This CDR3 comprises 14 residues. With 6 bases removed from V and 0 bases from J, the gap between germline ends came to 12 bases. The CDR3, as DNA: TGCAGCGTCTCTCGTCAGAGCTCCTACAATGAGCAGTTCTTC. It encodes CSVSRQSSYNEQFF.

The genes are TRBV7-3 and TRBJ2-3; D tentatively reads TRBD1 or TRBD2 (5 bases each). This CDR3 is built from 13 residues. Germline V gives CDR1 SGHTA, CDR2 FQGTGA. Trimming cost V 3 bases and J 6 bases, with 10 bases left between them. CDR3 amino acids: CASSFAWGDTQYF. The CDR3 DNA reads as TGTGCCAGCAGCTTCGCGTGGGGGGATACGCAGTATTTT.

This chain uses TRBV24-1 with TRBJ2-1; TRBD2 matches at 14 bases. The CDR3 spans 16 residues. The trim removed 4 bases at V and 7 bases at J, leaving 5 bases unmatched. The germline V gene has CDR1 KGHDR and CDR2 SFDVKD. The CDR3 coding sequence is TGTGCCACCAGTGACACCGGGACTAGCGGGAGAAATGAGCAGTTCTTC. Protein: CATSDTGTSGRNEQFF.

This chain connects TRBV3-1 to TRBJ2-7, with TRBD2 as a possible D gene (5 bases). Trimming removed 5 bases from V and 5 bases from J, with 13 bases in between. The CDR3 loop spans 13 amino acids. Germline V gene data show CDR1 as LGHDT and CDR2 as YNNKEL (reference sequence). CDR3 sequence reads: CASSNGLIHEQYF. The CDR3 DNA reads TGTGCCAGCAGCAACGGACTGATCCACGAGCAGTACTTC.

This rearrangement joins TRBV7-9 to TRBJ2-7; 8 bases agree with TRBD2. With 1 base clipped from V and 4 bases from J, the junction kept 9 bases outside the gene matches. This CDR3 is 16 amino acids long. The germline V gene has CDR1 SEHNR and CDR2 FQNEAQ (reference sequence). Here the CDR3 reads CASSLEAAGVVYEQYF. Written as DNA, the CDR3 is TGTGCCAGCAGCTTAGAAGCAGCGGGAGTTGTGTACGAGCAGTACTTC.

The chain links TRBV2 to TRBJ2-1; D could derive from TRBD1 or TRBD2 (5 bases each). V dropped 7 bases and J dropped 9 bases, with 19 bases sitting between them. Germline CDR1 reads SNHLY; CDR2 reads FYNNEI. This CDR3 contains 14 residues. The CDR3 DNA reads as TGTGCCAGCAACCTCCGGCAGGGACCCAGTGAGCAGTTCTTC. Protein product: CASNLRQGPSEQFF.

V usage is TRBV7-9 and J usage is TRBJ2-2; possible D gene TRBD1, 6 bases. V was clipped by 3 bases and J by 3 bases, with 11 bases between them. Germline lookup yields CDR1 SEHNR and CDR2 FQNEAQ (reference sequence). The CDR3 runs 15 residues. In DNA form, the CDR3 reads TGTGCCAGCAGCTTCTTACAGGGACACACCGGGGAGCTGTTTTTT. This gives the protein CASSFLQGHTGELFF. Combining the CDR3 with reference TRBV7-9 and TRBJ2-2 gives the whole variable domain DTGVSQNPRHKITKRGQNVTFRCDPISEHNRLYWYRQTLGQGPEFLTYFQNEAQLEKSRLLSDRFSAERPKGSFSTLEIQRTEQGDSAMYLCASSFLQGHTGELFFGEGSRLTVL.

J is TRBJ2-4 and V is TRBV5-4; 7 bases match TRBD2. Unmatched junction bases numbered 6, after V lost 4 bases and J lost 8 bases. Germline CDR1 SGHNT, CDR2 YYREEE (reference sequence). The CDR3 is made up of 13 amino acids. CDR3 DNA: TGTGCCAGCAGCGGGGGGGAGAGGGACATTCAGTACTTC. Protein product: CASSGGERDIQYF.

The chain couples TRBV10-1 to TRBJ2-1, with 10 bases aligning to TRBD2. CDR1 and CDR2 (germline): WNHNN, SYGVQD (reference sequence). The trim removed 1 base at V and 8 bases at J, leaving 8 bases unmatched. The CDR3 is 16 residues long. In nucleotides, the CDR3 is TGCGCCAGCAGTGAGTTAGGGCTAGCGGGAGTGGATGAGCAGTTCTTC. Translating gives CASSELGLAGVDEQFF.

This clonotype was counted a few times. V is TRBV5-1 and J is TRBJ2-1; D call uncertain. Germline V lookup: CDR1 SGHRS, CDR2 YFSETQ. CDR3 length equals 13 residues. V was trimmed by 3 bases and J by 3 bases, leaving 7 bases between them. CDR3 DNA: TGCGCCAGCAGCTCCGACGTCTACAATGAGCAGTTCTTC. As protein: CASSSDVYNEQFF.

This chain joins TRBV5-1 and TRBJ2-4; TRBD1 matches at 10 bases. The V gene end was trimmed by 4 bases and the J gene end by 9 bases; junction bases not matched to a gene: 10. This CDR3 spans 15 amino acids. The germline V gene has CDR1 SGHRS and CDR2 YFSETQ. This chain's CDR3 is CASSAETGGSGIQYF. Here the CDR3 DNA reads TGCGCCAGCAGCGCGGAGACAGGGGGCAGCGGCATTCAGTACTTC.

The V call is TRBV21-1, the J call TRBJ2-7. TRBV21-1 is a listed pseudogene. The CDR3 is 11 amino acids. The CDR3 region has the DNA TGTGCCAGCAGCAATTTTTGCGAGCAGTACTTC. Translated, it gives CASSNFCEQYF.

Here the CDR3 DNA reads TGTGCAACACGACAGGATTCGAACACCGGGGAGCTGTTTTTT. Its protein is CATRQDSNTGELFF. This chain connects TRBV7-9 to TRBJ2-2; weak D call: TRBD1 (6 bases). CDR1 is SEHNR and CDR2 is FQNEAQ in the germline V gene (reference sequence). The length of the CDR3 is 14 residues.

This clonotype appeared once. The chain recombines TRBV24-1 with TRBJ1-1; 8 positions agree with TRBD1. Germline trimming cut 5 bases from V and 5 bases from J; bases unmatched to any gene: 6. CDR1 and CDR2 (germline): KGHDR, SFDVKD. This CDR3 is built from 14 residues. The CDR3 spells CATSGGQGVTEAFF. The CDR3 nucleotides read TGTGCCACCAGTGGTGGACAGGGTGTGACTGAAGCTTTCTTT.

A single count supports this clonotype. The chain employs TRBV5-1 and TRBJ2-1; D is possibly TRBD1 (5 bases). Germline CDR1 reads SGHRS; CDR2 reads YFSETQ. V gave up 5 bases and J gave up 2 bases, with 8 bases separating them. The CDR3 has 13 residues. The CDR3 coding sequence is TGCGCCAGCAGACAGGCAACCTACAATGAGCAGTTCTTC. This sequence encodes CASRQATYNEQFF. The full variable domain, completed using reference TRBV5-1 and TRBJ2-1, is KAGVTQTPRYLIKTRGQQVTLSCSPISGHRSVSWYQQTPGQGLQFLFEYFSETQRNKGNFPGRFSGRQFSNSRSEMNVSTLELGDSALYLCASRQATYNEQFFGPGTRLTVL.